Listed below are T cell receptor beta chains from one sample, sequenced in a study of blood T cell repertoires in COVID-19. Produced via immunoSEQ multiplex PCR; TCRdb's table is partial and in-frame only. The sample includes roughly 200,000 clones, more than 80% of them seen just once. Sequencing was done on a sample of peripheral blood. The source of these receptors is a woman older than 75 with COVID-19, enrolled during active disease. Each CDR3 is given with its conserved first and last residue. Fields, in order: clone size, J gene, V gene, D gene, CDR3 DNA, CDR3 protein. D genes are given only for firm matches. Expanded clones are given a class, and other clones once, few, many or no size at all.

size: NA; J: TRBJ1-2; V: TRBV28; D: NA; DNA: TGTGCCAGCACAAACCCCGGGGGAGGCTACACCTTC; CDR3: CASTNPGGGYTF
size: NA; J: TRBJ2-7; V: TRBV6-5; D: TRBD1; DNA: TGTGCCAGCAGTAAGGACAGGGGGGAGTACGAGCAGTACTTC; CDR3: CASSKDRGEYEQYF
size: NA; J: TRBJ1-4; V: TRBV3-1/TRBV3-2; D: TRBD1; DNA: TGTGCCAGCAGCCAAGCCGGGACAGGGTCTGAAAAACTGTTTTTT; CDR3: CASSQAGTGSEKLFF
size: NA; J: TRBJ2-3; V: TRBV2; D: TRBD2; DNA: TGTGCCAGCCGGACCAGGGAGGGTAGCACAGATACGCAGTATTTT; CDR3: CASRTREGSTDTQYF
size: NA; J: TRBJ2-7; V: TRBV18; D: NA; DNA: TGTGCCAGCTCACCAAAAGGGGTCGGGGGATCCTACGAGCAGTACTTC; CDR3: CASSPKGVGGSYEQYF
size: few; J: TRBJ1-2; V: TRBV7-8; D: NA; DNA: TGTGCCAGCAGCTTAGAGAAGGGGCTTGGCTACACCTTC; CDR3: CASSLEKGLGYTF
size: NA; J: TRBJ2-1; V: TRBV6-6; D: TRBD2; DNA: TGTGCCAGCAGTTACTCTGGGCGGGGGGCCTCCAATGAGCAGTTCTTC; CDR3: CASSYSGRGASNEQFF
size: once; J: TRBJ2-2; V: TRBV3-1/TRBV3-2; D: TRBD1; DNA: TGTGCCAGCAGCTGGACCCGGACAGGGGACACCGGGGAGCTGTTTTTT; CDR3: CASSWTRTGDTGELFF
size: NA; J: TRBJ1-2; V: TRBV5-4; D: NA; DNA: TGTGCCAGCAGCTTGGACGGGAGGACTAACACCTTC; CDR3: CASSLDGRTNTF
size: NA; J: TRBJ1-1; V: TRBV6-5; D: NA; DNA: TGTGCCAGCAGTCTCCGACCTTCCGAGGGAGCTTTCTTT; CDR3: CASSLRPSEGAFF
size: NA; J: TRBJ2-7; V: TRBV27; D: TRBD1; DNA: TGTGCCAGCAGTTTCCCGGGACAGGGTGGTCCCAACGAGCAGTACTTC; CDR3: CASSFPGQGGPNEQYF
size: NA; J: TRBJ1-6; V: TRBV14; D: NA; DNA: TGTGCCAGCAGCCGAGTCGGTCGCTCCTATAATTCACCCCTCCACTTT; CDR3: CASSRVGRSYNSPLHF
size: NA; J: TRBJ2-1; V: TRBV9; D: TRBD2; DNA: TGTGCCAGCAGCGCCCGACTAGCGGGGTACAATGAGCAGTTCTTC; CDR3: CASSARLAGYNEQFF
size: NA; J: TRBJ1-6; V: TRBV9; D: TRBD1; DNA: TGTGCCAGCAGCGTAAGTTCCGGGACAGAGAGTGTTACCCTCCACTTT; CDR3: CASSVSSGTESVTLHF
size: NA; J: TRBJ2-2; V: TRBV28; D: TRBD1; DNA: TGTGCCAGCACCCTTCGCCGGACAGGGAACACCGGGGAGCTGTTTTTT; CDR3: CASTLRRTGNTGELFF
size: NA; J: TRBJ1-5; V: TRBV6-1; D: NA; DNA: TGTGCCAGCAGTGAACGTATGGACACCTCAAATCAGCCCCAGCATTTT; CDR3: CASSERMDTSNQPQHF
size: NA; J: TRBJ1-3; V: TRBV5-1; D: TRBD1; DNA: TGCGCCAGCAGCTTGGAGGGGGCGAGAGGAAACACCATATATTTT; CDR3: CASSLEGARGNTIYF
size: NA; J: TRBJ2-7; V: TRBV28; D: TRBD1; DNA: TGTGCCAGCAGCAGGGTTGGGACAGGGGATGACGAGCAGTACTTC; CDR3: CASSRVGTGDDEQYF
size: NA; J: TRBJ2-7; V: TRBV3-1/TRBV3-2; D: TRBD2; DNA: TGTGCCAGCAGCCAGGGGACTAGCGGGAGTTTTGAGCAGTACTTC; CDR3: CASSQGTSGSFEQYF
size: once; J: TRBJ2-3; V: TRBV9; D: NA; DNA: TGTGCCAGCAGCCCACTCCCCACAGATACGCAGTATTTT; CDR3: CASSPLPTDTQYF
size: NA; J: TRBJ1-6; V: TRBV19; D: NA; DNA: TGTGCCAGTAGTGAGCCGGGATCACCCCTCCACTTT; CDR3: CASSEPGSPLHF
size: few; J: TRBJ2-6; V: TRBV6-1; D: NA; DNA: TGTGCCAGCAGTGAACGGACACTCACCCTGGGGGCCAACGTCCTGACTTTC; CDR3: CASSERTLTLGANVLTF
size: NA; J: TRBJ1-1; V: TRBV6-5; D: NA; DNA: TGTGCCAGCAGTTACTTCCCGGGCACCCGAGGGACTGAAGCTTTCTTT; CDR3: CASSYFPGTRGTEAFF
size: once; J: TRBJ2-5; V: TRBV28; D: TRBD1; DNA: TGTGCCAGCCCCCCAGGGGGACACCCCTCGGAGACCCAGTACTTC; CDR3: CASPPGGHPSETQYF
size: NA; J: TRBJ2-7; V: TRBV7-3; D: TRBD2; DNA: TGTGCCAGCAGCTCCGGACTAGCGGGAGGCTACGAGCAGTACTTC; CDR3: CASSSGLAGGYEQYF
size: NA; J: TRBJ2-7; V: TRBV18; D: TRBD1; DNA: TGTGCCAGCTCACCAGGGACAGGGTACCGTTACGAGCAGTACTTC; CDR3: CASSPGTGYRYEQYF
size: NA; J: TRBJ1-6; V: TRBV6-2/TRBV6-3; D: NA; DNA: TGTGCCAGCAGTTACAGTTCGTCGGGGGTTCGGTCACCCCTCCACTTT; CDR3: CASSYSSSGVRSPLHF
size: NA; J: TRBJ2-1; V: TRBV6-5; D: NA; DNA: TGTGCATCAGTGGGCTGGAACAATGAGCAGTTCTTC; CDR3: CASVGWNNEQFF
size: NA; J: TRBJ1-6; V: TRBV18; D: NA; DNA: TGTGCCAGCTCACCAAGCACCGGGGATTCACCCCTCCACTTT; CDR3: CASSPSTGDSPLHF
size: NA; J: TRBJ1-1; V: TRBV19; D: NA; DNA: TGTGCCAGTAGTATAGGGGCAGGCCGGACTGAAGCTTTCTTT; CDR3: CASSIGAGRTEAFF
size: NA; J: TRBJ2-5; V: TRBV5-1; D: TRBD2; DNA: TGCGCCAGCAGCTTTGGAGGACTAGCGGGAGGGCCGGGTGAGACCCAGTACTTC; CDR3: CASSFGGLAGGPGETQYF
size: NA; J: TRBJ2-5; V: TRBV6-5; D: TRBD1; DNA: TGTGCCAGCAGACAGGGGGGTCAAGAGACCCAGTACTTC; CDR3: CASRQGGQETQYF
size: NA; J: TRBJ1-2; V: TRBV19; D: NA; DNA: TGTGCCAGTAGTATACGCCAGGGGAGAGGCTACACCTTC; CDR3: CASSIRQGRGYTF
size: NA; J: TRBJ1-5; V: TRBV9; D: NA; DNA: TGTGCCAGCAGCGTAGGAGACGGGAGCAATCAGCCCCAGCATTTT; CDR3: CASSVGDGSNQPQHF
size: NA; J: TRBJ1-4; V: TRBV4-1; D: NA; DNA: TGCGCCAGCAACGGACAGAGGAATGAAAAACTGTTTTTT; CDR3: CASNGQRNEKLFF
size: NA; J: TRBJ2-2; V: TRBV9; D: TRBD2; DNA: TGTGCCAGCAGCGTAGGGGCGGGAGGAAACACCGGGGAGCTGTTTTTT; CDR3: CASSVGAGGNTGELFF
size: once; J: TRBJ2-5; V: TRBV5-1; D: NA; DNA: TGCGCCAGCACCCTCTCTTGGGGCAGGGAAGAGACCCAGTACTTC; CDR3: CASTLSWGREETQYF
size: NA; J: TRBJ1-5; V: TRBV3-1/TRBV3-2; D: NA; DNA: TGTGCCAGCAGCCAAGCCGCCGGCCCCGCGGGTCAGCCCCAGCATTTT; CDR3: CASSQAAGPAGQPQHF
size: NA; J: TRBJ2-7; V: TRBV5-6; D: TRBD1; DNA: TGTGCCAGCAGCTCGACAGGGGTCGACGAGCAGTACTTC; CDR3: CASSSTGVDEQYF
size: NA; J: TRBJ2-2; V: TRBV5-1; D: TRBD2; DNA: TGCGCCAGCAGTCCCCTAGCGGGAACCACGAACACCGGGGAGCTGTTTTTT; CDR3: CASSPLAGTTNTGELFF
size: once; J: TRBJ1-3; V: TRBV7-9; D: NA; DNA: TGTGCCAGCAGCCAGATGTCCGGAAACACCATATATTTT; CDR3: CASSQMSGNTIYF
size: NA; J: TRBJ2-2; V: TRBV14; D: NA; DNA: TGTGCCAGCAGCCAAGCACTCCTGAACACCGGGGAGCTGTTTTTT; CDR3: CASSQALLNTGELFF
size: NA; J: TRBJ2-5; V: TRBV13; D: TRBD2; DNA: TGTGCCAGCAGCGCAAGCGGGGGTCAAGAGACCCAGTACTTC; CDR3: CASSASGGQETQYF
size: NA; J: TRBJ2-1; V: TRBV5-1; D: TRBD2; DNA: TGCGCCAGCAGGCTAAGACTAGCGGCCTACAATGAGCAGTTCTTC; CDR3: CASRLRLAAYNEQFF
size: NA; J: TRBJ2-5; V: TRBV5-1; D: NA; DNA: TGCGCCAGCAGCTCTCAGGGGTCAGAGACCCAGTACTTC; CDR3: CASSSQGSETQYF
size: once; J: TRBJ1-2; V: TRBV6-5; D: NA; DNA: TGTGCCAGCACCAACCCATCCACAGGGTTTGGCTACACCTTC; CDR3: CASTNPSTGFGYTF
size: NA; J: TRBJ1-3; V: TRBV2; D: NA; DNA: TGTGCCAGCAGTGAAGAGGGGAACACCATATATTTT; CDR3: CASSEEGNTIYF
size: few; J: TRBJ1-1; V: TRBV28; D: NA; DNA: TGTGCCAGCAGTCTATTCTTGAACACTGAAGCTTTCTTT; CDR3: CASSLFLNTEAFF
size: NA; J: TRBJ2-3; V: TRBV5-1; D: TRBD1; DNA: TGCGCCAGCAGCTTGGAAGCCCTACAGGGGAGTCGGACAGATACGCAGTATTTT; CDR3: CASSLEALQGSRTDTQYF
size: once; J: TRBJ2-7; V: TRBV6-4; D: TRBD2; DNA: TGTGCCAGCAGTGACTCATTATTAGCGGGGGCACAGGGGTACGAGCAGTACTTC; CDR3: CASSDSLLAGAQGYEQYF
size: NA; J: TRBJ2-1; V: TRBV27; D: TRBD1; DNA: TGTGCCAGCAGTCCGCGACAGGGGTCCTACAATGAGCAGTTCTTC; CDR3: CASSPRQGSYNEQFF
size: NA; J: TRBJ2-7; V: TRBV6-1; D: TRBD2; DNA: TGTGCCAGCAGTGAAGCGTCTAGCGGGGTTGTGCAGTACTTC; CDR3: CASSEASSGVVQYF
size: NA; J: TRBJ2-2; V: TRBV5-1; D: NA; DNA: TGCGCCAGCAGCTTGGCTTCAGGGATGGGCGGGGAGCTGTTTTTT; CDR3: CASSLASGMGGELFF
size: NA; J: TRBJ2-1; V: TRBV5-4; D: TRBD1; DNA: TGTGCCAGCATGGACAGGGGACAGACTGACAATGAGCAGTTCTTC; CDR3: CASMDRGQTDNEQFF
size: once; J: TRBJ1-4; V: TRBV6-5; D: NA; DNA: TGTGCCAGCAGTTACACCACAGGGTTAAATGAAAAACTGTTTTTT; CDR3: CASSYTTGLNEKLFF